This note documents a single T cell receptor (beta chain) sequence. Its antigen remains unidentified. An end of the junction differs from the germline gene, which may be a read error. Every donor contributed around 10 milliliters of peripheral blood by blood draw. From germline, CDR1 is SGHDN and CDR2 FVKESK. The length of the CDR3 is 12 residues. The sample comes from a study of blood T cells in healthy people across ages. For the second PCR, which ran for about 6 to 11 cycles, a sample-barcoded 5' primer and a J-beta primer mix were used. One entry per CDR3 protein results from TCRdb running MiXCR on the 5' RACE reads. The sample contains around 940,000 distinct CDR3 sequences, roughly half of which appear only once. Study results and limitations: Conclusively comparing naive with antigen-experienced cells was impossible with unsorted PBMCs. In long-lived donors, naive CD4+ cell counts and diversity exceeded those of aged donors.

Source material: blood. This TCR was sampled from a woman in her fifties or sixties in good health. The chain couples TRBV14 to TRBJ2-7; D is ambiguous. The CDR3, as DNA: TGTGCCAGCAGCCGAGACTCCTACGAGCGGTACTTC. This codes for CASSRDSYERYF.